Below, one T cell receptor (beta chain) is given with its context. What it binds is unknown. The same CDR3 also results from other DNA sequences found in this sample. This entry is derived from a study of cytomegalovirus exposure and HLA in healthy donors. The CDR3 contains 13 residues. CDR1 and CDR2 (germline): MDHEN, SYDVKM. The J segment lost 3 bases and the V segment lost 6 bases, leaving 1 base of the junction unmatched. Study-wide results and limits: Later analysis demonstrated an association between a missense DCLRE1C variant and TCR beta V- and J-gene trimming. In a later analysis, at a false discovery rate of 0.05, 16,951 TCR beta sequences were associated with HLA alleles.

60 Vbeta and 13 Jbeta primers were used in PCR. TCRdb keeps only in-frame clones here, not all; method: immunoSEQ multiplex PCR. The table shows under 130,000 clones, with around three quarters occurring only once. This sequence joins TRBV28 and TRBJ2-1; 8 bases match TRBD2. This receptor was identified in a middle-aged woman in good health and CMV-seronegative. Sequencing was carried out using PBMCs. In DNA, the CDR3 is TGTGCCAGCAGAACTAGCGGCTACAATGAGCAGTTCTTC. Translating it yields CASRTSGYNEQFF. The complete variable domain, with remaining parts taken from reference TRBV28 and TRBJ2-1, reads DVKVTQSSRYLVKRTGEKVFLECVQDMDHENMFWYRQDPGLGLRLIYFSYDVKMKEKGDIPEGYSVSREKKERFSLILESASTNQTSMYLCASRTSGYNEQFFGPGTRLTVL.